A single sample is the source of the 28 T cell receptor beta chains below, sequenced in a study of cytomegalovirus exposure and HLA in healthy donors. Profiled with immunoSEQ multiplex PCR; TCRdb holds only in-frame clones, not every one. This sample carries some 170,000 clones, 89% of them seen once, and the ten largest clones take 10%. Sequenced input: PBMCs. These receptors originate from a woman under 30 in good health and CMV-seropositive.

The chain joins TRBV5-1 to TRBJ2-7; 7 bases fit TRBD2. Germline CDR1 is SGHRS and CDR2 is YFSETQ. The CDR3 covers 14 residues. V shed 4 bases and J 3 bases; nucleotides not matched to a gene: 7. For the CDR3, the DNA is TGCGCCAGCAGCCCCCGGACGGGAGGCTACGAGCAGTACTTC. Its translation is CASSPRTGGYEQYF. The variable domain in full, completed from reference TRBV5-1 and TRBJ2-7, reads KAGVTQTPRYLIKTRGQQVTLSCSPISGHRSVSWYQQTPGQGLQFLFEYFSETQRNKGNFPGRFSGRQFSNSRSEMNVSTLELGDSALYLCASSPRTGGYEQYFGPGTRLTVT.

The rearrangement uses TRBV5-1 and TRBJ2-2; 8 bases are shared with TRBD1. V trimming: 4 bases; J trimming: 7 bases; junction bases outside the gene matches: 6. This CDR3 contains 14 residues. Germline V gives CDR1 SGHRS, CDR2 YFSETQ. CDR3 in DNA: TGCGCCAGCAGCCCTTACAGGGGGGACGGGGAGCTGTTTTTT. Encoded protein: CASSPYRGDGELFF.

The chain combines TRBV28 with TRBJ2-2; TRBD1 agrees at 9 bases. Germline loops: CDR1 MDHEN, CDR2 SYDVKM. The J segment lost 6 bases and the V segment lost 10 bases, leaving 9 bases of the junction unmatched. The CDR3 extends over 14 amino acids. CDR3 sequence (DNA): TGTGCCACTCCCGGGGACAGGGAGCCCGGGGAGCTGTTTTTT. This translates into CATPGDREPGELFF.

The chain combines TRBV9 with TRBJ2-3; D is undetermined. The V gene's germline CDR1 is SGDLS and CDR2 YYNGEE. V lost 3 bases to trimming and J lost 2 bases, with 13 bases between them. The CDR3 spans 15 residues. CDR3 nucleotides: TGTGCCAGCAGCGACCGACTGCTTAACACAGATACGCAGTATTTT. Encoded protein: CASSDRLLNTDTQYF.

The CDR3 region is CASSVLSPRQGDEQFF. As DNA, the CDR3 is TGTGCCAGCAGCGTATTAAGTCCTCGACAGGGTGATGAGCAGTTCTTC. The chain carries TRBV9 and TRBJ2-1, with 7 bases identical to TRBD1. With 1 base clipped from V and 8 bases from J, the junction kept 12 bases outside the gene matches. CDR3 size: 16 residues. Looked up from germline, CDR1 is SGDLS and CDR2 is YYNGEE.

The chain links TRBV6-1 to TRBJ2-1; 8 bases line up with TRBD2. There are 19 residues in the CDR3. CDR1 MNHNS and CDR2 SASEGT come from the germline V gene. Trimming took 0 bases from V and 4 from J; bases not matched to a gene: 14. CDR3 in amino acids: CASSEALWVSGKGYNEQFF. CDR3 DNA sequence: TGTGCCAGCAGTGAAGCGCTCTGGGTTAGCGGGAAAGGATACAATGAGCAGTTCTTC.

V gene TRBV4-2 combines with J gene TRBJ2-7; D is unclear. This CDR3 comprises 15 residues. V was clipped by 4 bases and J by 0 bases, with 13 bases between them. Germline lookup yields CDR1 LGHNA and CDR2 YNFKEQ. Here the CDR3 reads CASSPSNLPSYEQYF. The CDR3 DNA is TGTGCCAGCAGCCCATCGAACTTACCCTCCTACGAGCAGTACTTC.

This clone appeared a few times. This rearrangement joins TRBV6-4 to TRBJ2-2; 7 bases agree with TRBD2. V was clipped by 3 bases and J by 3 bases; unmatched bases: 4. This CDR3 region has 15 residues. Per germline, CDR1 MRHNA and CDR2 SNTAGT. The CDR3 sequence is CASSDRGSHTGELFF. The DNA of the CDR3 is TGTGCCAGCAGTGATCGCGGGAGCCACACCGGGGAGCTGTTTTTT.

This CDR3 reads CASSYEAGGNTGELFF. CDR3 DNA sequence: TGTGCCAGCAGTTACGAGGCGGGAGGGAACACCGGGGAGCTGTTTTTT. This chain uses TRBV6-5 with TRBJ2-2, with 8 bases fitting TRBD2. The CDR3 consists of 16 residues. Germline V CDR1 and CDR2: MNHEY, SVGAGI. V dropped 2 bases and J dropped 1; count of bases not matched to a gene: 3.

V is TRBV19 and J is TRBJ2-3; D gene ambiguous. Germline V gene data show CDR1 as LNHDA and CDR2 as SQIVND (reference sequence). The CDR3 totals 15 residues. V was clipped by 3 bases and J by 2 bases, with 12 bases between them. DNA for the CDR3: TGTGCCAGTAGTATCCTTTGGAGAGACACAGATACGCAGTATTTT. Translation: CASSILWRDTDTQYF.

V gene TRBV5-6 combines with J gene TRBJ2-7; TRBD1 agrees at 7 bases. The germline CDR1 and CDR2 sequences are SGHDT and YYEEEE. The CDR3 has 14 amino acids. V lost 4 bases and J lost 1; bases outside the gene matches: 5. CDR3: CASSRRDRSYEQYF. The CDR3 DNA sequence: TGTGCCAGCAGCCGAAGGGACAGATCCTACGAGCAGTACTTC.

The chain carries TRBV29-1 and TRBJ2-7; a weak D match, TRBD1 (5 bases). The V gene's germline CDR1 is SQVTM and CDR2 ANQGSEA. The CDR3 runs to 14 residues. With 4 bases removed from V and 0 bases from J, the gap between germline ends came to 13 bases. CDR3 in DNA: TGCAGCGTTGGGGGCTCCGTCTCCTCCTACGAGCAGTACTTC. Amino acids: CSVGGSVSSYEQYF.

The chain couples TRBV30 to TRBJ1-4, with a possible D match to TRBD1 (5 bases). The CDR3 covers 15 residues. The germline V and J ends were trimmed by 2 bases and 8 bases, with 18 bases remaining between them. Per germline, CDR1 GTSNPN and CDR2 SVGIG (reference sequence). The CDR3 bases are TGTGCCTGGAGTACGGGCCGGGGGGGGAGCGAAAAACTGTTTTTT. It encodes CAWSTGRGGSEKLFF. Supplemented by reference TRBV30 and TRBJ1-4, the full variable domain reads SQTIHQWPATLVQPVGSPLSLECTVEGTSNPNLYWYRQAAGRGLQLLFYSVGIGQISSEVPQNLSASRPQDRQFILSSKKLLLSDSGFYLCAWSTGRGGSEKLFFGSGTQLSVL.

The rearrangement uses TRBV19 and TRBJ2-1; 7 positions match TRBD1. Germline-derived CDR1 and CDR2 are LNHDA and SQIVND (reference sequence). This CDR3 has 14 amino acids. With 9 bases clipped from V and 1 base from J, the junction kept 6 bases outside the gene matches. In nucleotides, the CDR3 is TGTGCCAGCCAGGGGGATGTGTCCTACAATGAGCAGTTCTTC. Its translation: CASQGDVSYNEQFF. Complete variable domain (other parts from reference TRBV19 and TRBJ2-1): DGGITQSPKYLFRKEGQNVTLSCEQNLNHDAMYWYRQDPGQGLRLIYYSQIVNDFQKGDIAEGYSVSREKKESFPLTVTSAQKNPTAFYLCASQGDVSYNEQFFGPGTRLTVL.

The CDR3 DNA sequence: TGTGCCAGCAGTGTCACAGTGCCACACACAGATACGCAGTATTTT. Translating it yields CASSVTVPHTDTQYF. The genes are TRBV6-1 and TRBJ2-3; D is undetermined. Deletions cut 4 bases from V and 2 bases from J, with 13 bases between. CDR1 and CDR2 (germline): MNHNS, SASEGT. This CDR3 has 15 amino acids.

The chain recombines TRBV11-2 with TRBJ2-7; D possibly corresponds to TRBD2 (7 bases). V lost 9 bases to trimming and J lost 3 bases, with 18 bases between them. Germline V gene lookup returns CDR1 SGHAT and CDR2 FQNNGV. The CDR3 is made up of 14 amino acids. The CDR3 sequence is CASNLQGGDYEQYF. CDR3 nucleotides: TGTGCCAGTAACCTACAGGGAGGGGACTACGAGCAGTACTTC.

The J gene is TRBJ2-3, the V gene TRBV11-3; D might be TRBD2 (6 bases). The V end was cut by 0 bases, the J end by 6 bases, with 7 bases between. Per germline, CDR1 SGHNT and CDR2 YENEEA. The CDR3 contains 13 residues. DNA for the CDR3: TGTGCCAGCAGCTTAGAGGGGAGGGATACGCAGTATTTT. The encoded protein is CASSLEGRDTQYF.

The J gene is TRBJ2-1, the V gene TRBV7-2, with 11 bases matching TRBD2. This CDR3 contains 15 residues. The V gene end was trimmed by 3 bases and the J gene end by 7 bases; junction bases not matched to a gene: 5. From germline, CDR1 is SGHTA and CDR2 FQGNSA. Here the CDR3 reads CASSLSASGGNEQFF. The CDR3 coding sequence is TGTGCCAGCAGCTTGTCGGCTAGCGGGGGGAATGAGCAGTTCTTC.

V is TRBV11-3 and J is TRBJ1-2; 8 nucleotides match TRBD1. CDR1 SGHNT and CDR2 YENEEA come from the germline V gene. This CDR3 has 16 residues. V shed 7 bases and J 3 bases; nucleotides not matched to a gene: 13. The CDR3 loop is CASTLRSGQGDYGYTF. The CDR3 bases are TGTGCCAGCACCCTTAGGTCCGGACAGGGTGACTATGGCTACACCTTC.

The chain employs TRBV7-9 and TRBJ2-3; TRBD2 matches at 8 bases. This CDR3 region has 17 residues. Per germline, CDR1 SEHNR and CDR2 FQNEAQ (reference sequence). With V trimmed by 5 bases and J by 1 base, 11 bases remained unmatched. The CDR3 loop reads CASSLKGSTSGTDTQYF. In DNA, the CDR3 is TGTGCCAGCAGCCTCAAGGGGTCGACTAGCGGCACAGATACGCAGTATTTT. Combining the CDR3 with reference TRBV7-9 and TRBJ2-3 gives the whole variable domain DTGVSQNPRHKITKRGQNVTFRCDPISEHNRLYWYRQTLGQGPEFLTYFQNEAQLEKSRLLSDRFSAERPKGSFSTLEIQRTEQGDSAMYLCASSLKGSTSGTDTQYFGPGTRLTVL.

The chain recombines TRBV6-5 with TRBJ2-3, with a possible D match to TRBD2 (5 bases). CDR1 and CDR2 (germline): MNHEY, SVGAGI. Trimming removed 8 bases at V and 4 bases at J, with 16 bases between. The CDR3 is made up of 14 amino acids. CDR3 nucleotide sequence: TGTGCCAGCCACGAGGGCCCCGGAGCAGATACGCAGTATTTT. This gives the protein CASHEGPGADTQYF.

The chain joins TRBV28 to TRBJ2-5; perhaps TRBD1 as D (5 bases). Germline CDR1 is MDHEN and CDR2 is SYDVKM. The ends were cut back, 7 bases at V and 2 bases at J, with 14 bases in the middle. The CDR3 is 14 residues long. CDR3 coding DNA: TGTGCCAGCACCCCAGGGCGAAATCAAGAGACCCAGTACTTC. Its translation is CASTPGRNQETQYF.

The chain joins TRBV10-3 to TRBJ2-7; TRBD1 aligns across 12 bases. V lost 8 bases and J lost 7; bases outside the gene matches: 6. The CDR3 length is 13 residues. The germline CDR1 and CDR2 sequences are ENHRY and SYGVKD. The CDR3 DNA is TGTGCCATCGGGGGACAGGGGGCGGGAGAGCAGTACTTC. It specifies CAIGGQGAGEQYF.

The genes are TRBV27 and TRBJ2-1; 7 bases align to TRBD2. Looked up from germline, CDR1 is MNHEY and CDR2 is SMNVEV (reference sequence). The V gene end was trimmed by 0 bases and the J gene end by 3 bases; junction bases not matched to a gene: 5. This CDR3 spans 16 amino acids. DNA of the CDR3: TGTGCCAGCAGTTTATCGGGGCTAGCGGTCTACAATGAGCAGTTCTTC. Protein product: CASSLSGLAVYNEQFF.

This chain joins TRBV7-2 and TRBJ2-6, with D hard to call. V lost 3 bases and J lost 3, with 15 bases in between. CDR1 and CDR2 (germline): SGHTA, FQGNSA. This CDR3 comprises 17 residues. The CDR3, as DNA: TGTGCCAGCAGCTTTGGAATCCTCCTAGGTGGGGCCAACGTCCTGACTTTC. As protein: CASSFGILLGGANVLTF.

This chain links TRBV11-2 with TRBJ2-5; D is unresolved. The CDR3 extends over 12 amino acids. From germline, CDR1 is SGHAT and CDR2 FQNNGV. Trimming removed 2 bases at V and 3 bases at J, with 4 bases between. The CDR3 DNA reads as TGTGCCAGCAGCTTACGGGAAGAGACCCAGTACTTC. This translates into CASSLREETQYF.

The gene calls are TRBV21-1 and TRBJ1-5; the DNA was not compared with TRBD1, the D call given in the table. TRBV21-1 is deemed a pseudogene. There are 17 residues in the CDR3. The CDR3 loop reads CASENPKDRASNQPQHF. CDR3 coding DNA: TGTGCCAGCGAAAACCCGAAGGACAGGGCTAGCAATCAGCCCCAGCATTTT.

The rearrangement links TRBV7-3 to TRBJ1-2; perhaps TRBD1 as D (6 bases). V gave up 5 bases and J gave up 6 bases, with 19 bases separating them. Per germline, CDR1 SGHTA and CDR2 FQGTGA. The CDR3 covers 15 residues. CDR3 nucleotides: TGTGCCAGCAGCGAAGCTCCGGGACATAGTAATGGCTACACCTTC. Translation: CASSEAPGHSNGYTF.